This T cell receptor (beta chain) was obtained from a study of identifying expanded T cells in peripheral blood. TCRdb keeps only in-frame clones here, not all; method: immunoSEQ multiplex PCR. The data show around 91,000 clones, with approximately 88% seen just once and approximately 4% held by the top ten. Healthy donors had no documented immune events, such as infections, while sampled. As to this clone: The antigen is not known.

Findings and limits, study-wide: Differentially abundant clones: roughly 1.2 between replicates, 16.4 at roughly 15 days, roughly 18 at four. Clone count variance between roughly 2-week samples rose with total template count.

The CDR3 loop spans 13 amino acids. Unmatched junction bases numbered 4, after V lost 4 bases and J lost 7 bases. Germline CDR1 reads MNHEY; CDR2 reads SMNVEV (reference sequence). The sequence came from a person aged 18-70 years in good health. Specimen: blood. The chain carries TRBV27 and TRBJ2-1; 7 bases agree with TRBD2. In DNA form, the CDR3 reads TGTGCCAGCAGTTGGGAGGGTGGGAATGAGCAGTTCTTC. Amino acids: CASSWEGGNEQFF.